The clone carrying this TCR beta chain has just a few counts. This sample is drawn from a study of regulatory T cells in long-lasting Graves disease. The germline V gene encodes CDR1 MGHDK and CDR2 SYGVNS. The V end was cut by 4 bases, the J end by 0 bases, with 10 bases between. This CDR3 has 15 amino acids. Researchers made TCR beta libraries by using iRepertoire HTBI primers and running Arm-PCR on CDR3 regions. Each CDR3 protein is one row after TCRdb ran MiXCR on the multiplex PCR reads. The sample contains hundreds of thousands of distinct CDR3 sequences, about 15% of which appear only once. The time point was: newly diagnosed GD, antithyroid drugs for less than 3 months. With RNA extracted from PBMCs as input, the TCR library was made. Enrollment of patients was through an endocrinology department in Xi'an, China. Each patient gave around 9.7 milliliters of EDTA-anticoagulated peripheral blood.

This same sample was also part of a study on T cells in Graves' hyperthyroidism and ophthalmopathy. That publication notes: Over 18 months, lack of ophthalmopathy progression marked Graves' hyperthyroidism as stable.

The specimen was peripheral blood mononuclear cells (PBMCs), collected at new diagnosis, from a patient treated with antithyroid drugs. The rearrangement uses TRBV25-1 and TRBJ1-5; no clear D gene. The TCR sequence derives from a woman aged 40-65 years with Graves disease. CDR3 protein: CASSASMGSNQPQHF. The CDR3 DNA reads TGTGCCAGCAGTGCCAGTATGGGTAGCAATCAGCCCCAGCATTTT.